Presented here are 29 T cell receptor beta chains from one specimen sequenced in a study of T cell changes during pregnancy in multiple sclerosis. Assay: immunoSEQ multiplex PCR; the TCRdb copy retains only in-frame clones and omits some. The sample includes around 69,000 clones, approximately 92% seen only once; the top ten take under 2.5%. Sequenced material: peripheral blood, taken in the first trimester of pregnancy. These receptors came from a female donor with multiple sclerosis, enrolled in a pregnancy study.

The chain is built from TRBV6-6 and TRBJ1-5; 11 nucleotides match TRBD1. The CDR3 consists of 15 residues. Losses at the gene ends were 4 bases for V and 6 bases for J; bases not matched to a gene: 5. The germline gives CDR1 MNHNY, CDR2 SVGAGI (reference sequence). The CDR3 region is CASSSRTGGSQPQHF. The CDR3 DNA is TGTGCCAGCAGTTCCCGGACAGGGGGCAGTCAGCCCCAGCATTTT.

The rearrangement joins TRBV19 to TRBJ2-5; D gene unclear. This CDR3 spans 13 amino acids. Trimming left V 7 bases short and J 4 bases short, with 13 bases between. Germline V gives CDR1 LNHDA, CDR2 SQIVND (reference sequence). CDR3 sequence: CASTFGGGETQYF. DNA for the CDR3: TGTGCCAGTACCTTTGGCGGTGGAGAGACCCAGTACTTC.

The CDR3: CASSSRPGAYEQYF. In DNA, the CDR3 is TGTGCCAGCAGCTCCCGCCCAGGGGCCTACGAGCAGTACTTC. The chain uses TRBV7-6 and TRBJ2-7, with D perhaps TRBD1 (6 bases). The length of the CDR3 is 14 residues. Trimming stripped 4 bases from V and 2 bases from J, with 12 bases between. Germline-derived CDR1 and CDR2 are SGHVS and FNYEAQ.

V usage is TRBV30 and J usage is TRBJ1-3; D unclear. The CDR3 is made up of 12 amino acids. Trimming cost V 8 bases and J 2 bases, with 10 bases left between them. Germline loops: CDR1 GTSNPN, CDR2 SVGIG (reference sequence). DNA of the CDR3: TGTGCCGCAAGGAGAGCTGGAAACACCATATATTTT. It translates to CAARRAGNTIYF.

In the case of this clone: This CDR3 is also generated by other DNA sequences in the sample. The rearrangement uses TRBV7-2 and TRBJ2-7, with D perhaps TRBD1 (5 bases). This CDR3 is 14 amino acids long. Germline lookup yields CDR1 SGHTA and CDR2 FQGNSA. The V end was cut by 1 base, the J end by 1 base, with 8 bases between. The CDR3 region is CASSLEQGSYEQYF. CDR3 DNA: TGTGCCAGCAGCTTAGAGCAGGGATCCTACGAGCAGTACTTC.

This clone was recorded once. This rearrangement joins TRBV30 to TRBJ2-7; TRBD1 matches at 9 bases. Unmatched junction bases numbered 19, after V lost 3 bases and J lost 4 bases. CDR3 length: 18 amino acids. Germline CDR1 is GTSNPN and CDR2 is SVGIG (reference sequence). Here the CDR3 DNA reads TGTGCCTGGAGCGCGCGGGACAGGGACCTCAGGGGATCATACGAGCAGTACTTC. Residues: CAWSARDRDLRGSYEQYF.

By share, this clone ranks as medium-sized. V usage is TRBV11-3 and J usage is TRBJ2-3, with D possibly matching TRBD1 (6 bases). Germline CDR1 SGHNT, CDR2 YENEEA. V was clipped by 1 base and J by 1 base, with 12 bases between them. CDR3 size: 16 residues. The CDR3 DNA sequence: TGTGCCAGCAGCTTAGTCCAGGGGTTGGGCACAGATACGCAGTATTTT. It yields the protein CASSLVQGLGTDTQYF.

The CDR3 reads CASSPNQPQHF. As DNA, the CDR3 is TGCGCCAGCAGCCCAAATCAGCCCCAGCATTTT. This chain connects TRBV23-1 to TRBJ1-5; no reliable D call. TRBV23-1 is identified as an open reading frame with a role that is uncertain. Trimming took 6 bases from V and 4 from J, leaving 4 bases between them. This CDR3 region has 11 residues.

V and J are TRBV29-1 and TRBJ2-3, with TRBD2 matching over 7 bases. Germline CDR1 SQVTM, CDR2 ANQGSEA. The CDR3 covers 15 residues. The J segment lost 0 bases and the V segment lost 6 bases, leaving 9 bases of the junction unmatched. The CDR3 nucleotides are TGCAGCGTGGGTACCGCTAGCGGTAGCACAGATACGCAGTATTTT. It translates to CSVGTASGSTDTQYF.

The V and J genes are TRBV7-2 and TRBJ1-2; D is unresolved. The ends were cut back, 3 bases at V and 0 bases at J, with 5 bases in the middle. The CDR3 has 13 residues. Germline V gives CDR1 SGHTA, CDR2 FQGNSA. Written as DNA, the CDR3 is TGTGCCAGCAGCTTTAATACTAACTATGGCTACACCTTC. Amino acids: CASSFNTNYGYTF.

V gene TRBV9 combines with J gene TRBJ1-3; D unclear. V was shortened by 4 bases and J by 4 bases, with 18 bases between the two germline ends. The CDR3 has 16 amino acids. Germline-derived CDR1 and CDR2 are SGDLS and YYNGEE. The CDR3 here is CASSPDPRGSGNTIYF. CDR3 coding DNA: TGTGCCAGCAGCCCCGACCCCAGAGGTTCAGGAAACACCATATATTTT.

This chain's CDR3 is CASSQGLLGALGNEQFF. CDR3 coding DNA: TGTGCCAGCAGCCAGGGGCTTTTGGGGGCTCTGGGCAATGAGCAGTTCTTC. The gene calls are TRBV14 and TRBJ2-1; D possibly corresponds to TRBD1 (6 bases). The CDR3 runs 17 residues. Germline values: CDR1 SGHDN, CDR2 FVKESK. The germline V and J ends were trimmed by 3 bases and 6 bases, with 21 bases remaining between them.

This chain uses TRBV7-9 with TRBJ2-2; D possibly corresponds to TRBD2 (5 bases). V was clipped by 3 bases and J by 4 bases, with 12 bases between them. The CDR3 loop spans 15 amino acids. Germline CDR1 is SEHNR and CDR2 is FQNEAQ (reference sequence). CDR3 loop: CASSFLEVGTGELFF. As DNA, the CDR3 is TGTGCCAGCAGCTTCCTGGAGGTGGGCACCGGGGAGCTGTTTTTT.

This clone was observed a handful of times. V and J are TRBV30 and TRBJ1-1; 8 bases are a match to TRBD1. The ends lost 5 bases at V and 1 base at J; junction bases unmatched: 3. The V gene's germline CDR1 is GTSNPN and CDR2 SVGIG (reference sequence). This CDR3 has 13 amino acids. The CDR3 DNA sequence: TGTGCCTGGGGTCAGGGGGCGAACACTGAAGCTTTCTTT. Encoded protein: CAWGQGANTEAFF.

The rearrangement joins TRBV19 to TRBJ2-5; D is perhaps TRBD2 (5 bases). CDR3 length: 16 residues. The germline CDR1 and CDR2 sequences are LNHDA and SQIVND (reference sequence). Between the trimmed V and J ends, which lost 3 bases and 2 bases, there was a span of 16 bases. The CDR3 here is CASSMLGAALQETQYF. The CDR3 bases are TGTGCCAGTAGTATGTTGGGAGCAGCCCTTCAAGAGACCCAGTACTTC.

This chain uses TRBV5-8 with TRBJ1-1; 8 nucleotides line up with TRBD1. This CDR3 contains 15 residues. Germline lookup yields CDR1 SGHTS and CDR2 YDEGEE. With V trimmed by 4 bases and J by 2 bases, 7 bases remained unmatched. DNA for the CDR3: TGTGCCAGCAGCACAGGGACAGGCTATAACACTGAAGCTTTCTTT. Encoded protein: CASSTGTGYNTEAFF.

The gene calls are TRBV28 and TRBJ2-7; D possibly corresponds to TRBD2 (6 bases). From germline, CDR1 is MDHEN and CDR2 SYDVKM. The CDR3 contains 13 residues. V was pared by 11 bases and J by 0 bases, with 14 bases between. The CDR3, as DNA: TGTGCCGTGGTCGGGGGTATCTCCTACGAGCAGTACTTC. It codes for CAVVGGISYEQYF.

V is TRBV21-1 and J is TRBJ1-2; no DNA check was done on the table's D call, TRBD1. TRBV21-1 is flagged as a pseudogene. This CDR3 is built from 14 residues. In nucleotides, the CDR3 is TGTGCCAGCAGCAAACTGGGGGCTAACGATGGCTACACCTTC. It encodes CASSKLGANDGYTF.

The V gene is TRBV13, the J gene TRBJ1-5; D perhaps matches TRBD1 (5 bases). Germline V gene data show CDR1 as PRHDT and CDR2 as FYEKMQ (reference sequence). The CDR3 is 12 amino acids. Trimming pared 5 bases from V and 7 bases from J, leaving 9 bases between. CDR3 DNA sequence: TGTGCCAGCAGCATTCAGGGACAGCCCCAGCATTTT. Translating gives CASSIQGQPQHF.

CDR3 sequence: CAISELSGLAGDYEQFF. CDR3 nucleotides: TGTGCCATCAGTGAATTATCGGGATTAGCGGGAGACTATGAGCAGTTCTTC. This chain uses TRBV10-3 with TRBJ2-1; 9 bases agree with TRBD2. The CDR3 contains 17 residues. The germline gives CDR1 ENHRY, CDR2 SYGVKD. The trim removed 3 bases at V and 8 bases at J, leaving 14 bases unmatched.

The chain carries TRBV11-2 and TRBJ2-2, with TRBD2 as a possible D gene (6 bases). The CDR3 consists of 16 residues. The V gene's germline CDR1 is SGHAT and CDR2 FQNNGV. V gave up 3 bases and J gave up 0 bases, with 11 bases separating them. CDR3 residues: CASSFPGGTNTGELFF. The CDR3 DNA follows: TGTGCCAGCAGCTTTCCCGGGGGTACGAACACCGGGGAGCTGTTTTTT.

V is TRBV18 and J is TRBJ2-5; TRBD2 agrees at 8 bases. Per the germline V gene, CDR1 is KGHSH and CDR2 is LQKENI. This CDR3 spans 15 amino acids. The V gene end was trimmed by 0 bases and the J gene end by 9 bases; junction bases not matched to a gene: 9. CDR3 loop: CASSPPGLAMEAQYF. The CDR3 DNA follows: TGTGCCAGCTCACCACCTGGACTAGCTATGGAAGCCCAGTACTTC.

This clone has only one observation. In nucleotides, the CDR3 is TGTGCCAGCAGTTACTCAGGGGTGGAGGAGCAGTACTTC. Protein product: CASSYSGVEEQYF. This rearrangement joins TRBV6-5 to TRBJ2-7, with D perhaps matching TRBD1 (5 bases). Germline CDR1 MNHEY, CDR2 SVGAGI. V was pared by 0 bases and J by 7 bases, with 10 bases between. This CDR3 is built from 13 residues.

The chain couples TRBV6-1 to TRBJ2-2; D not resolved. CDR3 length: 13 residues. Germline CDR1 is MNHNS and CDR2 is SASEGT. The V and J ends lost 1 base and 5 bases respectively, with 5 bases between them. CDR3 in amino acids: CASSEVGTGELFF. In DNA, the CDR3 is TGTGCCAGCAGTGAAGTCGGGACCGGGGAGCTGTTTTTT.

Comments on this clone: The same CDR3 also results from other DNA sequences found in this sample. This rearrangement joins TRBV6-1 to TRBJ1-5; D perhaps matches TRBD1 (5 bases). The CDR3 is 14 amino acids. Germline V gene sequence: CDR1 MNHNS, CDR2 SASEGT. V was pared by 1 base and J by 5 bases, with 9 bases between. For the CDR3, the DNA is TGTGCCAGCAGTGAAGGGGGCAACGATCAGCCCCAGCATTTT. It codes for CASSEGGNDQPQHF.

The chain joins TRBV5-4 to TRBJ1-1; tentatively, D is TRBD1 (6 bases). The CDR3 spans 15 residues. The V gene lost 4 bases and the J gene lost 1 base, with 14 bases spanning the gap. Germline V gene lookup returns CDR1 SGHNT and CDR2 YYREEE (reference sequence). CDR3 residues: CASSPMTGENTEAFF. CDR3 nucleotide sequence: TGTGCCAGCAGCCCAATGACAGGCGAGAACACTGAAGCTTTCTTT.

This clone was observed once. The chain has TRBV2 and TRBJ2-7; 8 bases agree with TRBD1. This CDR3 comprises 12 residues. J lost 6 bases, V lost 6 bases, and 4 bases had no gene match. Germline lookup yields CDR1 SNHLY and CDR2 FYNNEI. This CDR3 is CASSPDRGEQYF. CDR3 nucleotide sequence: TGTGCCAGCAGCCCTGACAGGGGCGAGCAGTACTTC. Drawing the rest from reference TRBV2 and TRBJ2-7, the complete variable domain is EPEVTQTPSHQVTQMGQEVILRCVPISNHLYFYWYRQILGQKVEFLVSFYNNEISEKSEIFDDQFSVERPDGSNFTLKIRSTKLEDSAMYFCASSPDRGEQYFGPGTRLTVT.

V gene TRBV19 combines with J gene TRBJ1-2; D remains unclear. The CDR3 runs 14 residues. Germline assignment: CDR1 LNHDA and CDR2 SQIVND (reference sequence). V was clipped by 3 bases and J by 8 bases, with 16 bases between them. CDR3 nucleotide sequence: TGTGCCAGTAGTATCGGTGGAGTGGCGGGGGGCTACACCTTC. As protein: CASSIGGVAGGYTF.

The chain recombines TRBV19 with TRBJ2-7; 13 bases fit TRBD2. There are 14 residues in the CDR3. Germline V gene sequence: CDR1 LNHDA, CDR2 SQIVND (reference sequence). With V trimmed by 5 bases and J by 4 bases, 2 bases remained unmatched. DNA of the CDR3: TGTGCCAGTAGTCCGGGACTAGCGGGGTACGAGCAGTACTTC. This sequence encodes CASSPGLAGYEQYF.